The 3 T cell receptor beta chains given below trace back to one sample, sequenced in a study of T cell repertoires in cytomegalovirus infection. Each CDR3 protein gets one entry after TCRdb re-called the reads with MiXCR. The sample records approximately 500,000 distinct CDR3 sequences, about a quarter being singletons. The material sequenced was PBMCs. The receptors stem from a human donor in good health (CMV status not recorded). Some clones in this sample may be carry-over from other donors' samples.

The CDR3 protein is CASSLSGKGVNEQFF. DNA for the CDR3: TGTGCCAGCAGCTTATCGGGGAAAGGGGTCAATGAGCAGTTCTTC. The rearrangement joins TRBV7-3 to TRBJ2-1, with D possibly called TRBD1 or TRBD2 (5 bases each). This CDR3 comprises 15 residues. Germline V gene data show CDR1 as SGHTA and CDR2 as FQGTGA. Deletions cut 2 bases from V and 6 bases from J, with 14 bases between. Filled out from reference TRBV7-3 and TRBJ2-1, the complete variable domain reads GAGVSQTPSNKVTEKGKYVELRCDPISGHTALYWYRQSLGQGPEFLIYFQGTGAADDSGLPNDRFFAVRPEGSVSTLKIQRTERGDSAVYLCASSLSGKGVNEQFFGPGTRLTVL.

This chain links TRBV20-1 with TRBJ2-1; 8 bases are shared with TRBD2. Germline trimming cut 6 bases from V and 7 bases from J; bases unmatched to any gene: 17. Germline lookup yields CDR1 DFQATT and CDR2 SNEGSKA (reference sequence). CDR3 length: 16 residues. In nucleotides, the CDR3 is TGCAGTGCCTCCTCACCCGGACTAGCTTCGTTAAATGAGCAGTTCTTC. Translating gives CSASSPGLASLNEQFF.

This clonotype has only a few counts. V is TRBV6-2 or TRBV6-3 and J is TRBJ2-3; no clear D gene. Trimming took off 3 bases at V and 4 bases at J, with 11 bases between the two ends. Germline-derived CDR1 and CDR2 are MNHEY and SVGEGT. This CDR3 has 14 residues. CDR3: CASSYYLVADTQYF. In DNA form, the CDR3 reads TGTGCCAGCAGTTATTATCTGGTGGCAGATACGCAGTATTTT.